This record looks at one T cell receptor (beta chain) sequence and its context. Seattle enrolled patients during active infection and tracked them longitudinally. Trimming took off 0 bases at V and 7 bases at J, with 19 bases between the two ends. The CDR3 contains 17 residues. The germline V gene encodes CDR1 MNHEY and CDR2 SMNVEV (reference sequence). Original methodology: It was from reference gene primer amplification that nucleated cell counts were estimated. Repertoires were generated with immunoSEQ multiplex PCR, while TCRdb's copy carries only in-frame clones and drops some. That table is the source of V, J and clone size, and D and trimming were worked out from the DNA. The table lists tens of thousands of clones, about 80% of them singletons. The data were obtained in a study of blood T cell repertoires in COVID-19. In the study overall: Collection of acute and convalescent COVID-19 samples took place in the United States, Italy and Spain.

This TCR derives from a young man with COVID-19, enrolled during active disease. The sample was peripheral blood. This chain links TRBV27 with TRBJ2-1; the D gene is possibly TRBD2 (5 bases). The CDR3 region is CASSLSGGGGRSNEQFF. Here the CDR3 DNA reads TGTGCCAGCAGTTTATCGGGCGGAGGTGGTAGGTCGAATGAGCAGTTCTTC.